This TCR beta chain was identified during a study of T cells in Graves' hyperthyroidism and ophthalmopathy. There are many counts of this clonotype. CDR3 length: 15 amino acids. Unmatched junction bases numbered 9, after V lost 4 bases and J lost 4 bases. Germline V gene data show CDR1 as MNHEY and CDR2 as SVGEGT. Using RNA transcripts as the source, TCR beta CDR3 regions were amplified. The HTBI primer set drove a first-round RT-PCR of the TCR CDR3. MiXCR was run by TCRdb on the multiplex PCR reads, yielding one entry per CDR3 protein. This sample has about 720,000 distinct CDR3 sequences, with under 20% found just once.

Source material: blood. This clonotype originated in a woman aged 50 to 65 with Graves' hyperthyroidism that later progressed to Graves' ophthalmopathy. V usage is TRBV6-2 or TRBV6-3 and J usage is TRBJ2-7; TRBD2 aligns across 8 bases. Here the CDR3 reads CASSSPAGATYEQYF. The CDR3, as DNA: TGTGCCAGCAGTTCTCCAGCGGGGGCAACTTACGAGCAGTACTTC.